What follows are 17 T cell receptor beta chains derived from one specimen sequenced in a study of Ad26.COV2.S vaccination and SARS-CoV-2 variants (dated by TCRdb to the early 2020s). Receptor amplification or capture employed the immunoSEQ multiplex PCR assay. This is the immuneACCESS table as TCRdb keeps it, with only in-frame sequences that have V and J called. A part of the clones is gone; compared with another copy, unresolved V genes explain less than half, and the rest is unexplained. Recorded for this sample are around 380,000 clones; 80% to 90% of them occurred a single time. Of the sample, about 3.6% is held by the ten largest clones. This specimen's treatment or condition label, per the study, means: some 20 received Ad26.COV2.S at low or high dose, single or two shots; about 5 received placebo; per-sample allocation not given. For vaccine and placebo recipients, the sequenced repertoires came from samples collected on day 63 after the first injection.

This sample comprised peripheral blood, obtained in a trial of Ad26.COV2.S vaccine versus placebo. The receptors derive from a person aged 18-60 years who received the Ad26.COV2.S COVID-19 vaccine or a placebo.

The chain employs TRBV2 and TRBJ1-4; TRBD1 aligns across 8 bases. The CDR3 has 15 residues. V was clipped by 6 bases and J by 4 bases; unmatched bases: 7. Looked up from germline, CDR1 is SNHLY and CDR2 is FYNNEI. CDR3 in amino acids: CASRYPGQVNEKLFF. The CDR3 coding sequence is TGTGCCAGCAGATACCCGGGACAGGTTAATGAAAAACTGTTTTTT. The variable domain in full, completed from reference TRBV2 and TRBJ1-4, reads EPEVTQTPSHQVTQMGQEVILRCVPISNHLYFYWYRQILGQKVEFLVSFYNNEISEKSEIFDDQFSVERPDGSNFTLKIRSTKLEDSAMYFCASRYPGQVNEKLFFGSGTQLSVL.

This clone was counted once. This chain uses TRBV11-2 with TRBJ2-7; TRBD1 agrees at 7 bases. Germline-derived CDR1 and CDR2 are SGHAT and FQNNGV. The junction had 9 bases not matched to a gene; V was cut back by 3 bases and J by 4 bases. CDR3 size: 15 residues. In DNA form, the CDR3 reads TGTGCCAGCAGCTTCTCGACAGGGCAGGGTTACGAGCAGTACTTC. This codes for CASSFSTGQGYEQYF.

This chain uses TRBV2 with TRBJ2-7; D might be TRBD1 or TRBD2, each matching 7 bases. Trimming pared 6 bases from V and 3 bases from J, leaving 12 bases between. Looked up from germline, CDR1 is SNHLY and CDR2 is FYNNEI. CDR3 size: 13 residues. The CDR3 DNA follows: TGTGCCAGCAGCGGGGGGACAGTCTACGAGCAGTACTTC. Its translation: CASSGGTVYEQYF.

The V gene is TRBV6-2 or TRBV6-3, the J gene TRBJ1-5; perhaps TRBD1 as D (5 bases). V gave up 2 bases and J gave up 4 bases, with 6 bases separating them. Germline assignment: CDR1 MNHEY and CDR2 SVGEGT. This CDR3 is 13 amino acids long. The CDR3 sequence is CASSYGGNQPQHF. The CDR3 bases are TGTGCCAGCAGTTACGGGGGGAATCAGCCCCAGCATTTT.

CDR3 residues: CASSETSWGYTF. In DNA, the CDR3 is TGCGCCAGCAGTGAAACTTCCTGGGGCTACACCTTC. The gene calls are TRBV10-1 and TRBJ1-2; D remains ambiguous. Trimming removed 3 bases from V and 8 bases from J, with 10 bases in between. The CDR3 is 12 residues long. CDR1 is WNHNN and CDR2 is SYGVQD in the germline V gene (reference sequence).

The rearrangement links TRBV2 to TRBJ1-6, with 9 bases aligning to TRBD1. CDR3 size: 16 residues. CDR1 is SNHLY, CDR2 FYNNEI, per germline. V was pared by 4 bases and J by 10 bases, with 11 bases of the junction left unmatched. The DNA for the CDR3 is TGTGCCAGCAGTGCCTGGGACAGGGCCTCGGGATCACCCCTCCACTTT. As protein: CASSAWDRASGSPLHF.

This sequence joins TRBV5-1 and TRBJ2-3; 10 bases are a match to TRBD1. The germline V gene encodes CDR1 SGHRS and CDR2 YFSETQ. The J segment lost 8 bases and the V segment lost 4 bases, leaving 19 bases of the junction unmatched. This CDR3 has 18 residues. The CDR3 is CASSLPRDRGFRGGTQYF. CDR3 nucleotides: TGCGCCAGCAGCCTTCCCCGGGACAGGGGTTTTCGGGGTGGTACGCAGTATTTT. The full variable domain, in which reference TRBV5-1 and TRBJ2-3 provide the parts outside the CDR3, is KAGVTQTPRYLIKTRGQQVTLSCSPISGHRSVSWYQQTPGQGLQFLFEYFSETQRNKGNFPGRFSGRQFSNSRSEMNVSTLELGDSALYLCASSLPRDRGFRGGTQYFGPGTRLTVL.

This clone has only one observation. The V call is TRBV10-3, the J call TRBJ1-1, with a tentative D call TRBD1 (5 bases). The CDR3 sequence is 12 residues long. Germline V lookup: CDR1 ENHRY, CDR2 SYGVKD. Trimming removed 11 bases at V and 5 bases at J, with 15 bases between. CDR3 nucleotide sequence: TGTGCCGCCGGCGGGGGAGGGACTGAAGCTTTCTTT. It is translated as CAAGGGGTEAFF.

CDR3 region: CASSPRGTGREKLFF. The CDR3 bases are TGTGCCAGCAGTCCACGCGGGACAGGGCGTGAAAAACTGTTTTTT. The chain employs TRBV7-9 and TRBJ1-4, with TRBD1 matching 9 bases. Germline values: CDR1 SEHNR, CDR2 FQNEAQ (reference sequence). V shed 6 bases and J 7 bases; nucleotides not matched to a gene: 9. CDR3 size: 15 residues.

V and J are TRBV3-1 (or the pseudogene TRBV3-2) and TRBJ2-7, with D possibly being TRBD1 (5 bases). Trimming left V 1 base short and J 2 bases short, with 12 bases between. Germline V lookup: CDR1 LGHDT, CDR2 YNNKEL (reference sequence). The CDR3 extends over 15 amino acids. The CDR3 spells CASSQAPAGTYEQYF. DNA of the CDR3: TGTGCCAGCAGCCAAGCACCGGCAGGGACCTACGAGCAGTACTTC.

V gene TRBV21-1 combines with J gene TRBJ1-5; the table calls TRBD1, which could not be checked here. TRBV21-1 is labeled a pseudogene. The CDR3 length is 16 residues. The CDR3 here is CASSKAQGYSNQPQHF. In nucleotides, the CDR3 is TGTGCCAGCAGCAAAGCTCAGGGGTATAGCAATCAGCCCCAGCATTTT.

A remark on this clone: Possible read error: a much larger clone is one base away. The chain couples TRBV13 to TRBJ1-1; D not resolved. With 1 base removed from V and 3 bases from J, the gap between germline ends came to 3 bases. The CDR3 runs to 12 residues. From germline, CDR1 is PRHDT and CDR2 FYEKMQ (reference sequence). The CDR3: CASSLVDTEAFF. CDR3 bases: TGTGCCAGCAGCTTAGTGGACACTGAAGCTTTCTTT.

The chain joins TRBV5-5 to TRBJ2-7; D remains ambiguous. V lost 1 base to trimming and J lost 7 bases, with 6 bases between them. Germline assignment: CDR1 SGHKS and CDR2 YYEKEE (reference sequence). The CDR3 consists of 11 residues. CDR3 sequence: CASSLRGEQYF. For the CDR3, the DNA is TGTGCCAGCAGCTTGCGTGGAGAGCAGTACTTC.

The chain joins TRBV3-1 (or the pseudogene TRBV3-2) to TRBJ1-2, with no clear D. V lost 3 bases and J 4 bases, leaving 9 bases between the germline ends. The CDR3 length is 13 residues. Germline V gene sequence: CDR1 LGHDT, CDR2 YNNKEL (reference sequence). CDR3 loop: CASSQNSVYGYTF. The CDR3 DNA reads as TGTGCCAGCAGCCAGAATTCGGTCTATGGCTACACCTTC.

This chain joins TRBV4-3 and TRBJ1-1; D gene uncertain. The germline V gene encodes CDR1 LGHNA and CDR2 YSLEER. This CDR3 comprises 15 residues. Trimming left V 4 bases short and J 0 bases short, with 12 bases between. The CDR3: CASSLDLALNTEAFF. Written as DNA, the CDR3 is TGCGCCAGCAGCCTGGATTTGGCTCTGAACACTGAAGCTTTCTTT.

The V call is TRBV29-1, the J call TRBJ2-1; no reliable D call. The germline gives CDR1 SQVTM, CDR2 ANQGSEA. V lost 4 bases to trimming and J lost 6 bases, with 22 bases between them. The CDR3 loop spans 16 amino acids. The CDR3 loop reads CSVVEMDPLGINEQFF. DNA for the CDR3: TGCAGCGTTGTTGAGATGGATCCATTAGGGATCAATGAGCAGTTCTTC.

The genes are TRBV6-6 and TRBJ1-1; the D is unclear. CDR3 length: 15 amino acids. V lost 5 bases and J 0 bases, leaving 13 bases between the germline ends. The germline V gene has CDR1 MNHNY and CDR2 SVGAGI (reference sequence). The CDR3 nucleotides are TGTGCCAGCAGTCAAAAAGATTGGCTGAACACTGAAGCTTTCTTT. This encodes CASSQKDWLNTEAFF.